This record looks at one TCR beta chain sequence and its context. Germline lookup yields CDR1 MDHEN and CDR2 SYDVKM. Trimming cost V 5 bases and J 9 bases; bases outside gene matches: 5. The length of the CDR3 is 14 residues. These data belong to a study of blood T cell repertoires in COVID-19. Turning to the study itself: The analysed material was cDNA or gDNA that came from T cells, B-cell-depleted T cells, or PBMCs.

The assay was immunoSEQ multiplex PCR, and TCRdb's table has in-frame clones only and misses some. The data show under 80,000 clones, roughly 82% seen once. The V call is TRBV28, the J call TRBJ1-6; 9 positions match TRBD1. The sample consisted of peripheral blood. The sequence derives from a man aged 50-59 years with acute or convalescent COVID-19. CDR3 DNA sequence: TGTGCCAGCAGTACAGGGGGCGGGAGTTCACCCCTCCACTTT. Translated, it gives CASSTGGGSSPLHF.